This note documents a single TCR beta chain sequence. The data were taken from a study of shared clonotypes between healthy human individuals. Assay execution took place at the deep level. Clones were sequenced by immunoSEQ multiplex PCR, and TCRdb holds only the in-frame ones, with some missing. The sample includes 2 million or so clones, 95% of them seen just once. J lost 4 bases, V lost 4 bases, and 7 bases had no gene match. This CDR3 comprises 15 residues. Looked up from germline, CDR1 is LGHNA and CDR2 is YSLEER. The material sequenced was naive CD4+ T cells sorted from blood. Subset given: CD45RA+ positively selected. The gene calls are TRBV4-3 and TRBJ2-3; 8 positions match TRBD2. This sequence was found in a young man in good health. This chain's CDR3 is CASSRITSGSDTQYF. CDR3 coding DNA: TGCGCCAGCAGCCGTATAACTAGCGGATCAGATACGCAGTATTTT.